This is a list of T cell receptor beta chains from one sample in a study of T cell clonotyping in hematopoietic cell transplantation. This table comes from immunoSEQ multiplex PCR, and its TCRdb copy is limited to in-frame clones, with some not included. The sample consists of a few thousand clones, roughly nine tenths of them appearing once. Sequenced material: peripheral blood mononuclear cells, taken 100 days after allogeneic stem cell transplant. The receptor set was obtained from a female patient aged 45-60 years who had an allogeneic stem cell transplant from an unrelated donor, so T cells may come from the graft donor. Some clones in this sample may be carry-over from other donors' samples. Each CDR3 is given with its conserved first and last residue. A D gene is named only where the DNA matches it firmly. Size is omitted from some rows. Given values are once, few, many or a class for expanded clones.

v_call	d_call	clone_size	j_call	cdr3_aa	cdr3_nt
TRBV6-5	NA	NA	TRBJ2-7	CASSYSFDPSYEQYF	TGTGCCAGCAGTTACTCGTTCGACCCTTCCTACGAGCAGTACTTC
TRBV19	TRBD2	NA	TRBJ2-7	CASSIAGGSYEQYF	TGTGCCAGTAGTATAGCGGGGGGCTCCTACGAGCAGTACTTC
TRBV7-2	NA	NA	TRBJ1-2	CASRRAGTPTINYGYTF	TGTGCCAGCCGCCGAGCCGGGACACCCACAATCAACTATGGCTACACCTTC
TRBV30	NA	NA	TRBJ1-6	CAWSEDSNSPLHF	TGTGCCTGGAGTGAGGACAGTAATTCACCCCTCCACTTT
TRBV7-2	NA	NA	TRBJ2-3	CASSLDRGAYTDTQYF	TGTGCCAGCAGCTTAGATCGTGGGGCCTACACAGATACGCAGTATTTT
TRBV6-1	NA	NA	TRBJ2-7	CASSKEPYEQYF	TGTGCCAGCAGCAAAGAACCCTACGAGCAGTACTTC
TRBV7-9	NA	NA	TRBJ2-3	CASSPPGIGSTDTQYF	TGTGCCAGCAGCCCACCTGGGATCGGGTCTACAGATACGCAGTATTTT
TRBV9	TRBD1	NA	TRBJ1-1	CASSKSGTDNTEAFF	TGTGCCAGCAGCAAGTCCGGGACAGACAACACTGAAGCTTTCTTT
TRBV9	NA	NA	TRBJ1-1	CASSVDEGGTEAFF	TGTGCCAGCAGCGTAGATGAGGGTGGGACTGAAGCTTTCTTT
TRBV2	NA	NA	TRBJ1-5	CASRKAAGSNQPQHF	TGTGCCAGCAGAAAAGCAGCGGGAAGCAATCAGCCCCAGCATTTT
TRBV19	NA	NA	TRBJ1-2	CASSIGGDGYTF	TGTGCCAGTAGTATAGGTGGGGACGGCTACACCTTC
TRBV6-5	NA	once	TRBJ2-1	CASSPGMVYNEQFF	TGTGCCAGCAGCCCCGGAATGGTATACAATGAGCAGTTCTTC
TRBV7-8	NA	NA	TRBJ1-2	CASSLAGATNYGYTF	TGTGCCAGCAGCTTAGCGGGGGCAACGAACTATGGCTACACCTTC
TRBV28	NA	NA	TRBJ2-7	CASAFKGSTAYEQYF	TGTGCCAGCGCTTTTAAAGGCAGTACGGCCTACGAGCAGTACTTC
TRBV29-1	NA	NA	TRBJ2-2	CSVESTAFTGELFF	TGCAGCGTTGAGTCGACAGCCTTCACCGGGGAGCTGTTTTTT
TRBV7-2	TRBD1	NA	TRBJ1-1	CASSSRQGEGNTEAFF	TGTGCCAGCAGCTCCCGACAGGGTGAGGGGAACACTGAAGCTTTCTTT
TRBV6-1	TRBD1	NA	TRBJ1-2	CASSEGWGQTNYGYTF	TGTGCCAGCAGTGAGGGGTGGGGACAGACTAACTATGGCTACACCTTC
TRBV5-6	NA	NA	TRBJ2-3	CASSLGDTQYF	TGTGCCAGCAGCCTGGGAGATACGCAGTATTTT
TRBV6-6	NA	NA	TRBJ1-3	CASVPGGAGNTIYF	TGTGCCAGCGTCCCTGGGGGGGCTGGAAACACCATATATTTT
TRBV14	TRBD1	NA	TRBJ1-6	CASSQDSGQGLAPLHF	TGTGCCAGCAGCCAAGACTCGGGACAGGGCTTGGCACCCCTCCACTTT
TRBV29-1	NA	once	TRBJ1-5	CSVASGVGQPQHF	TGCAGCGTTGCTTCAGGGGTTGGACAGCCCCAGCATTTT
TRBV7-9	NA	NA	TRBJ1-2	CASTGAVSNYGYTF	TGTGCCAGCACGGGGGCAGTATCTAACTATGGCTACACCTTC
TRBV7-5	NA	few	TRBJ2-1	CASSYGNNEQFF	TGTGCCAGCAGCTACGGTAACAATGAGCAGTTCTTC
TRBV11-3	TRBD2	NA	TRBJ2-3	CASSYQTSGGRPDTQYF	TGTGCCAGCAGCTATCAGACTAGCGGGGGGCGTCCAGATACGCAGTATTTT
TRBV2	NA	NA	TRBJ2-7	CASSGQVEQYF	TGTGCCAGCAGTGGACAGGTGGAGCAGTACTTC
TRBV5-6	TRBD1	NA	TRBJ1-2	CASSLMGGQVYYGYTF	TGTGCCAGCAGCTTGATGGGGGGACAGGTATACTATGGCTACACCTTC
TRBV9	NA	NA	TRBJ2-3	CASSVALGDTQYF	TGTGCCAGCAGCGTAGCTCTCGGGGATACGCAGTATTTT
TRBV6-5	NA	NA	TRBJ2-7	CASSFLGPTVEQYF	TGTGCCAGCAGTTTTTTGGGCCCCACCGTCGAGCAGTACTTC
TRBV6-5	TRBD1	NA	TRBJ2-6	CASKTGLGANVLTF	TGTGCCAGCAAGACAGGGCTTGGGGCCAACGTCCTGACTTTC
TRBV30	NA	NA	TRBJ1-6	CAWSVDNSPLHF	TGTGCCTGGAGTGTAGATAATTCACCCCTCCACTTT
TRBV2	NA	medium-sized	TRBJ1-1	CASSESPWGDTEAFF	TGTGCCAGCAGTGAAAGCCCCTGGGGGGACACTGAAGCTTTCTTT
TRBV4-1	NA	NA	TRBJ2-7	CASSQYKELAYEQYF	TGCGCCAGCAGCCAATACAAGGAATTGGCCTACGAGCAGTACTTC
TRBV30	NA	NA	TRBJ1-2	CAWMPACGYTF	TGTGCCTGGATGCCAGCCTGCGGCTACACCTTC
TRBV6-6	TRBD1	NA	TRBJ1-6	CASSYFGQGGSPLHF	TGTGCCAGCAGTTACTTCGGACAGGGAGGATCACCCCTCCACTTT
TRBV4-2	NA	NA	TRBJ2-6	CASSHQSSGANVLTF	TGTGCCAGCAGCCACCAGAGCTCTGGGGCCAACGTCCTGACTTTC
TRBV5-6	NA	NA	TRBJ1-1	CASSLFSGNTEAFF	TGTGCCAGCAGCTTGTTCTCTGGGAACACTGAAGCTTTCTTT
TRBV19	NA	NA	TRBJ1-2	CASSIDLRGLASYGYTF	TGTGCCAGTAGTATAGATCTGAGGGGACTGGCAAGCTATGGCTACACCTTC
TRBV6-5	NA	once	TRBJ2-3	CASTRTSTDTQYF	TGTGCCAGCACCCGGACTAGCACAGATACGCAGTATTTT
TRBV6-5	NA	NA	TRBJ1-1	CASSYGSTEAFF	TGTGCCAGCAGTTACGGGAGCACTGAAGCTTTCTTT
TRBV28	NA	NA	TRBJ1-5	CASSLPGDNQPQHF	TGTGCCAGCAGTTTACCAGGGGACAATCAGCCCCAGCATTTT
TRBV6-5	NA	few	TRBJ2-5	CAVRDPEETQYF	TGTGCCGTTCGGGACCCCGAAGAGACCCAGTACTTC